Sequencing of this T cell receptor beta chain was carried out in a study of PD-1 blockade in classical Hodgkin lymphoma. The study, taken as a whole, reports: Relapsed/refractory patients reportedly had the lowest baseline TCR diversity, below newly diagnosed patients, who were below healthy donors. Some patients began nivolumab under 1 year after ASCT. These patients were excluded from later analyses.

For this clone: Its antigen is as yet unknown.

Every patient experienced relapse after autologous stem cell transplantation, and brentuximab vedotin exposure varied. Assay used: immunoSEQ multiplex PCR; TCRdb lists only in-frame clones, some missing. The sample has around 20,000 clones, roughly 80% seen once. The CDR3 is made up of 14 amino acids. V was trimmed by 6 bases and J by 4 bases, leaving 13 bases between them. The V gene's germline CDR1 is SGHTA and CDR2 FQGNSA. The sequencing here drew on peripheral blood mononuclear cells (PBMCs), taken before the second cycle of nivolumab. The origin of this receptor is a human donor with classical Hodgkin lymphoma. The J gene is TRBJ2-1, the V gene TRBV7-2; D possibly uses TRBD1 or TRBD2 (5 bases each). CDR3 DNA sequence: TGTGCCAGCAGGCTACCGGGACGGTACAATGAGCAGTTCTTC. The encoded protein is CASRLPGRYNEQFF.